The clone carrying this T cell receptor beta chain was counted a few times. Time point specified: patch test 1, 2 weeks after DPC sensitization. Treatment denoted: therapeutic diphenylcyclopropenone sensitization with weekly scalp DPC. TCRdb reprocessed the RACE reads via MiXCR and lists one record per CDR3 protein. The table records around 340,000 distinct CDR3 sequences, approximately 6.9% of them present only once. V gave up 1 base and J gave up 4 bases, with 8 bases separating them. CDR3 size: 13 residues. From germline, CDR1 is SGHRS and CDR2 YFSETQ. The sample belongs to a study of human T cells and chemical hapten exposure.

This receptor was taken from a woman aged 18-29 years with alopecia areata. Some clones in this sample may be carry-over from other donors' samples. This chain uses TRBV5-1 with TRBJ1-2; D uncertain. Sample: whole blood, taken in connection with sensitization to the hapten diphenylcyclopropenone (DPC). The CDR3 protein is CASSLSRAYGYTF. CDR3 DNA sequence: TGCGCCAGCAGCTTGTCCAGAGCCTATGGCTACACCTTC. Full variable domain (outside the CDR3, taken from reference TRBV5-1 and TRBJ1-2): KAGVTQTPRYLIKTRGQQVTLSCSPISGHRSVSWYQQTPGQGLQFLFEYFSETQRNKGNFPGRFSGRQFSNSRSEMNVSTLELGDSALYLCASSLSRAYGYTFGSGTRLTVV.